This TCR beta chain was observed in a study of OX40 agonist ivuxolimab in advanced cancers. Looking at the study overall: Patients were dosed intravenously with ivuxolimab at 0.01 to 10 mg/kg every 2 weeks. Hepatocellular carcinoma, melanoma, renal cell or head and neck cancer occurred in dose-escalation patients. A history of anti-PD-1, anti-PD-L1 or anti-CTLA-4 therapy was acceptable, and roughly 40% had some. Study outcomes and limitations: No determination was made of the antigen specificity of the expanded peripheral T cells.

This clone appeared a few times. Its antigen remains unknown. The method was immunoSEQ multiplex PCR; TCRdb's version includes in-frame clones alone and lacks a portion of them. The table lists tens of thousands of clones, about 88% of them singletons. V lost 5 bases, J lost 5 bases, and 10 bases lay in between. The CDR3 contains 14 residues. CDR1 and CDR2 from the germline V gene are MNHEY and SMNVEV (reference sequence). This chain links TRBV27 with TRBJ1-6; D gene unclear. Sequencing was performed on CD4+ or CD8+ T cells sorted from blood, taken in a trial of the OX40 agonist ivuxolimab. This TCR derives from an adult with an advanced solid tumor such as melanoma, head and neck, liver or kidney cancer. CDR3 amino acids: CASSPRLDNSPLHF. In nucleotides, the CDR3 is TGTGCCAGCAGTCCCCGGCTGGATAATTCACCCCTCCACTTT.